These 3 T cell receptor beta chains originate from one sample sequenced in a study of blood T cell repertoires in COVID-19. Assay used: immunoSEQ multiplex PCR; TCRdb lists only in-frame clones, some missing. The sample comprises about 380,000 clones, 90% of which are singletons, and around 6.3% rests with the top ten. Material for sequencing was peripheral blood. These receptor sequences come from a man younger than 30 with active or convalescent COVID-19.

V and J are TRBV28 and TRBJ1-5; the D gene is possibly TRBD1 (6 bases). Trimming stripped 7 bases from V and 6 bases from J, with 19 bases between. Germline assignment: CDR1 MDHEN and CDR2 SYDVKM. The CDR3 covers 15 residues. The DNA for the CDR3 is TGTGCCAGCAATGAGAAACAGGGAAGGCGTCAGCCCCAGCATTTT. This sequence encodes CASNEKQGRRQPQHF.

V and J are TRBV5-1 and TRBJ1-4; D perhaps matches TRBD1 (6 bases). Germline V gene data show CDR1 as SGHRS and CDR2 as YFSETQ. The CDR3 length is 15 residues. V shed 0 bases and J shed 6 bases, with 12 bases lying between them. CDR3 DNA: TGCGCCAGCAGCTTGGCCCGGGCAGGGGATGAAAAACTGTTTTTT. This gives the protein CASSLARAGDEKLFF.

The J gene is TRBJ1-5, the V gene TRBV6-5; 8 bases are a match to TRBD1. Germline V gene sequence: CDR1 MNHEY, CDR2 SVGAGI. CDR3 size: 15 residues. The J segment lost 7 bases and the V segment lost 1 base, leaving 6 bases of the junction unmatched. This CDR3 is CASSYYPGGGQPQHF. DNA of the CDR3: TGTGCCAGCAGTTACTATCCAGGGGGCGGCCAGCCCCAGCATTTT.